The 27 T cell receptor beta chains listed next were all sequenced from one sample in a study of T cells after yellow fever vaccination. TCRdb called the 5' RACE reads again in MiXCR, with one record for every CDR3 protein. The sample records fewer than 400,000 distinct CDR3 sequences, approximately 6% being singletons. Specimen: PBMCs, collected 5 days after the yellow fever booster vaccination. These TCRs come from a man younger than 40 who received the YFV17D yellow fever vaccine.

The V gene is TRBV10-3, the J gene TRBJ2-1; 11 bases map to TRBD2. CDR3 length: 14 amino acids. Germline values: CDR1 ENHRY, CDR2 SYGVKD. The J segment lost 9 bases and the V segment lost 2 bases, leaving 3 bases of the junction unmatched. CDR3 nucleotides: TGTGCCATCAGTGAGCCCGGGACTAGCGGTGAGCAGTTCTTC. This gives the protein CAISEPGTSGEQFF.

In this sample, this clonotype turned up many times. The J gene is TRBJ2-3, the V gene TRBV4-3, with D uncertain. The CDR3 contains 17 residues. V shed 1 base and J shed 4 bases, with 18 bases lying between them. Germline loops: CDR1 LGHNA, CDR2 YSLEER. The CDR3 nucleotides are TGCGCCAGCAGCCAAGTGATAGGACCCTCCCGACCAGATACGCAGTATTTT. It yields the protein CASSQVIGPSRPDTQYF.

The chain has TRBV20-1 and TRBJ2-1, with D unresolved. V was shortened by 3 bases and J by 10 bases, with 10 bases between the two germline ends. The V gene's germline CDR1 is DFQATT and CDR2 SNEGSKA (reference sequence). There are 11 residues in the CDR3. The CDR3 protein is CSARSGWEQFF. DNA for the CDR3: TGCAGTGCTAGGTCAGGCTGGGAGCAGTTCTTC.

This clonotype came up many times. This sequence joins TRBV28 and TRBJ1-6; no reliable D call. In germline, CDR1 is MDHEN, CDR2 SYDVKM. Trimming took 2 bases from V and 4 from J, leaving 6 bases between them. This CDR3 has 14 amino acids. CDR3 protein: CASSLGQYNSPLHF. CDR3 bases: TGTGCCAGCAGTTTAGGGCAGTATAATTCACCCCTCCACTTT.

This sequence joins TRBV12-3 or TRBV12-4 and TRBJ2-5; D perhaps matches TRBD1 (6 bases). The CDR3 sequence is 15 residues long. The V end was cut by 7 bases, the J end by 2 bases, with 17 bases between. In DNA form, the CDR3 reads TGTGCCAGCACCAACCAGAATGGACAGCAAGAGACCCAGTACTTC. Translating gives CASTNQNGQQETQYF.

A few counts support this clonotype. The chain joins TRBV6-2 or TRBV6-3 to TRBJ2-5; D might be TRBD1 (5 bases). Germline V gives CDR1 MNHEY, CDR2 SVGEGT. V lost 6 bases to trimming and J lost 2 bases, with 10 bases between them. This CDR3 comprises 13 residues. Here the CDR3 DNA reads TGTGCCAGCAGAGCAGGGTCGCAAGAGACCCAGTACTTC. Protein sequence: CASRAGSQETQYF.

This clonotype has ten or more counts. The chain carries TRBV7-2 and TRBJ2-4; TRBD2 matches at 8 bases. Germline V gene sequence: CDR1 SGHTA, CDR2 FQGNSA. The junction had 4 bases not matched to a gene; V was cut back by 5 bases and J by 1 base. This CDR3 comprises 15 residues. The CDR3 DNA reads TGTGCCAGCAGCCGAGCGGGAGCGGCCAAAAACATTCAGTACTTC. As protein: CASSRAGAAKNIQYF. Based on the CDR3 plus reference TRBV7-2 and TRBJ2-4, the full variable domain is GAGVSQSPSNKVTEKGKDVELRCDPISGHTALYWYRQSLGQGLEFLIYFQGNSAPDKSGLPSDRFSAERTGGSVSTLTIQRTQQEDSAVYLCASSRAGAAKNIQYFGAGTRLSVL.

The sample holds many counts of this clonotype. The chain recombines TRBV7-6 with TRBJ2-1; TRBD2 matches at 9 bases. The CDR3 extends over 13 amino acids. V gave up 5 bases and J gave up 8 bases; unmatched junction bases: 4. Germline V lookup: CDR1 SGHVS, CDR2 FNYEAQ. The CDR3 reads CASSQREVYEQFF. For the CDR3, the DNA is TGTGCCAGCAGCCAGCGGGAGGTTTATGAGCAGTTCTTC.

The J gene is TRBJ1-4, the V gene TRBV7-8; unclear D gene. The CDR3 loop spans 14 amino acids. Germline V lookup: CDR1 SGHVS, CDR2 FQNEAQ. Trimming shortened V by 1 base and J by 11 bases, and 14 bases separated the two germline ends. The DNA of the CDR3 is TGTGCCAGCAGCTTAGTATTAGGGAACGGGAAACTGTTTTTT. It encodes CASSLVLGNGKLFF.

The chain recombines TRBV7-9 with TRBJ2-7; the match to TRBD1 covers 7 bases. The CDR3 runs 13 residues. Unmatched junction bases numbered 4, after V lost 5 bases and J lost 3 bases. The germline V gene has CDR1 SEHNR and CDR2 FQNEAQ (reference sequence). The CDR3 loop reads CASSRQGNYEQYF. The CDR3 DNA follows: TGTGCCAGCAGCCGACAGGGAAACTACGAGCAGTACTTC. The full variable domain, rest sourced from reference TRBV7-9 and TRBJ2-7, is DTGVSQNPRHKITKRGQNVTFRCDPISEHNRLYWYRQTLGQGPEFLTYFQNEAQLEKSRLLSDRFSAERPKGSFSTLEIQRTEQGDSAMYLCASSRQGNYEQYFGPGTRLTVT.

This clonotype was counted ten times or more. The chain links TRBV14 to TRBJ2-3, with D tentatively TRBD1 or TRBD2 (6 bases each). V was pared by 1 base and J by 0 bases, with 8 bases between. The V gene's germline CDR1 is SGHDN and CDR2 FVKESK. The CDR3 runs 15 residues. As DNA, the CDR3 is TGTGCCAGCAGCCAAGCGGGGGCTAGCACAGATACGCAGTATTTT. Translating gives CASSQAGASTDTQYF.

This clonotype was observed many times. The chain couples TRBV7-6 to TRBJ2-1; 7 positions agree with TRBD2. The J segment lost 4 bases and the V segment lost 3 bases, leaving 3 bases of the junction unmatched. Germline V gene lookup returns CDR1 SGHVS and CDR2 FNYEAQ. This CDR3 region has 14 residues. The DNA of the CDR3 is TGTGCCAGCAGCTTGCTAGCGGTTTACAATGAGCAGTTCTTC. Its protein product is CASSLLAVYNEQFF.

CDR3 sequence: CASWGYNEQFF. CDR3 DNA sequence: TGTGCCAGCTGGGGCTACAATGAGCAGTTCTTC. The chain carries TRBV6-6 and TRBJ2-1; D gene ambiguous. The CDR3 covers 11 residues. Germline V gene data show CDR1 as MNHNY and CDR2 as SVGAGI (reference sequence). Trimming stripped 8 bases from V and 3 bases from J, with 5 bases between.

The sample holds many counts of this clonotype. At one boundary the junction diverges from the germline segment, which might be a read error. The rearrangement joins TRBV12-3 or TRBV12-4 to TRBJ2-7, with D unclear. This CDR3 spans 11 amino acids. The CDR3 DNA is TGTGCCAGCAGCTTAGGTGCGGAGCAGTACTTC. It specifies CASSLGAEQYF.

This clonotype showed up many times. The chain joins TRBV28 to TRBJ2-7, with 7 bases identical to TRBD2. CDR3 length equals 14 residues. V shed 7 bases and J 6 bases; nucleotides not matched to a gene: 12. CDR1 and CDR2 (germline): MDHEN, SYDVKM. For the CDR3, the DNA is TGTGCCAGCATCCGAAGCGGGATTCGCGCCGAGCAGTACTTC. This sequence encodes CASIRSGIRAEQYF.

The chain carries TRBV11-2 and TRBJ2-7, with D unresolved. V was clipped by 1 base and J by 6 bases, with 16 bases between them. This CDR3 is built from 15 residues. The V gene's germline CDR1 is SGHAT and CDR2 FQNNGV. The CDR3 coding sequence is TGTGCCAGCAGCTTAGTTTTGCGGTCCAGACTCGAGCAGTACTTC. This sequence encodes CASSLVLRSRLEQYF.

This clonotype was picked up a small number of times. V is TRBV4-1 and J is TRBJ2-2; no definite D call. Trimming took off 8 bases at V and 8 bases at J, with 12 bases between the two ends. Germline assignment: CDR1 MGHRA and CDR2 YSYEKL. The CDR3 totals 12 residues. CDR3 in DNA: TGCGCCAGCTTCGACGGGCTAGGGGAGCTGTTTTTT. This translates into CASFDGLGELFF.

This clonotype was seen at least ten times. The rearrangement links TRBV5-1 to TRBJ2-1, with D tentatively TRBD1 (5 bases). CDR1 SGHRS and CDR2 YFSETQ come from the germline V gene. The CDR3 is 15 residues long. V shed 0 bases and J shed 7 bases, with 14 bases lying between them. The CDR3 loop reads CASSLALTGHNEQFF. CDR3 nucleotide sequence: TGCGCCAGCAGCTTGGCCCTGACCGGACATAATGAGCAGTTCTTC.

This clonotype appeared many times. CDR3 protein: CSVATGPGGELFF. DNA of the CDR3: TGCAGCGTTGCGACAGGCCCGGGCGGGGAGCTGTTTTTT. The chain carries TRBV29-1 and TRBJ2-2; the D gene is possibly TRBD1 (6 bases). The CDR3 runs to 13 residues. Germline V lookup: CDR1 SQVTM, CDR2 ANQGSEA. The V end lost 4 bases, the J end lost 7 bases, and 13 bases lay between the germline ends.

In this sample, this clonotype turned up a few times. The rearrangement links TRBV19 to TRBJ2-3; 11 bases match TRBD2. Germline assignment: CDR1 LNHDA and CDR2 SQIVND (reference sequence). Germline trimming cut 5 bases from V and 2 bases from J; bases unmatched to any gene: 6. This CDR3 has 16 residues. The CDR3 reads CASSRWTSGFTDTQYF. The CDR3 DNA sequence: TGTGCCAGTAGTCGGTGGACTAGCGGGTTCACAGATACGCAGTATTTT.

This clonotype was counted at least ten times. This rearrangement joins TRBV7-2 to TRBJ2-5, with TRBD2 identical over 8 bases. The CDR3 extends over 13 amino acids. Germline CDR1 SGHTA, CDR2 FQGNSA. V trimming: 3 bases; J trimming: 3 bases; junction bases outside the gene matches: 0. CDR3: CASSFGREETQYF. The CDR3 DNA is TGTGCCAGCAGCTTCGGGAGGGAAGAGACCCAGTACTTC.

This clonotype was counted at least ten times. The J gene is TRBJ2-4, the V gene TRBV23-1; no clear D. TRBV23-1 is noted as an ORF with a role that remains uncertain. CDR3 size: 15 residues. V lost 7 bases, J lost 6 bases, and 19 bases lay in between. CDR3 nucleotides: TGCGCCAGCATTGGCAGAGCAGAAAACATAAACATTCAGTACTTC. Amino acid sequence: CASIGRAENINIQYF.

There are many counts of this clonotype. This CDR3 is CSARSGVWTDTQYF. DNA for the CDR3: TGCAGTGCAAGGTCGGGAGTATGGACAGATACGCAGTATTTT. The chain is built from TRBV20-1 and TRBJ2-3, with D possibly TRBD2 on 6 matching bases. In germline, CDR1 is DFQATT, CDR2 SNEGSKA (reference sequence). Trimming stripped 6 bases from V and 3 bases from J, with 16 bases between. The CDR3 has 14 residues.

This clonotype was observed a few times. The V and J genes are TRBV28 and TRBJ1-5, with TRBD1 as a possible D gene (5 bases). Germline V gene data show CDR1 as MDHEN and CDR2 as SYDVKM. CDR3 size: 15 residues. V dropped 7 bases and J dropped 6 bases, with 19 bases sitting between them. This chain's CDR3 is CASNRGLRGIQPQHF. CDR3 sequence (DNA): TGTGCCAGCAATCGGGGCTTACGGGGTATTCAGCCCCAGCATTTT. Full variable domain (missing parts from reference TRBV28 and TRBJ1-5): DVKVTQSSRYLVKRTGEKVFLECVQDMDHENMFWYRQDPGLGLRLIYFSYDVKMKEKGDIPEGYSVSREKKERFSLILESASTNQTSMYLCASNRGLRGIQPQHFGDGTRLSIL.

For this clonotype: One end of the junction varies from germline; a read error may be responsible. The chain has TRBV20-1 and TRBJ1-1; D call uncertain. The germline CDR1 and CDR2 sequences are DFQATT and SNEGSKA (reference sequence). CDR3 length equals 14 residues. DNA of the CDR3: TGCAGTGCTAGAGGAATAGTCGGGAACACTGAAGATTTCTTT. This translates into CSARGIVGNTEDFF.

This chain links TRBV6-5 with TRBJ2-1, with TRBD2 matching over 7 bases. CDR1 and CDR2 from the germline V gene are MNHEY and SVGAGI. The CDR3 spans 16 residues. The V segment lost 2 bases and the J segment 5 bases; nucleotides outside the gene matches: 9. For the CDR3, the DNA is TGTGCCAGCAGTTACGGGGGGGACCGATGGGACAATGAGCAGTTCTTC. Its translation is CASSYGGDRWDNEQFF.

This clonotype was counted between two and nine times. The gene calls are TRBV5-1 and TRBJ2-7; D might be TRBD1 (6 bases). Germline CDR1 is SGHRS and CDR2 is YFSETQ. The V end lost 2 bases, the J end lost 4 bases, and 13 bases lay between the germline ends. This CDR3 region has 14 residues. CDR3 loop: CASSLKGELYEQYF. The CDR3 nucleotides read TGCGCCAGCAGCTTAAAGGGGGAACTTTACGAGCAGTACTTC.